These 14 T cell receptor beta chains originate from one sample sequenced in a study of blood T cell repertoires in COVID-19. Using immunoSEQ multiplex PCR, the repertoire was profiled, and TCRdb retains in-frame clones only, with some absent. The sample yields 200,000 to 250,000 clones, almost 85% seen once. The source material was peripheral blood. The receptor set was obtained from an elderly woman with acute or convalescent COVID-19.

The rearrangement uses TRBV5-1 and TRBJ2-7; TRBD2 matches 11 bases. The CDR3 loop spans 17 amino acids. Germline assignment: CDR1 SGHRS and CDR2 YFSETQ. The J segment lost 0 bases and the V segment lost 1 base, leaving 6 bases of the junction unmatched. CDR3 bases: TGCGCCAGCAGCTTGTTCCTAGGGACTAGCGGCTCCTACGAGCAGTACTTC. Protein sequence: CASSLFLGTSGSYEQYF.

This chain's CDR3 is CASSWQGAQETQYF. In nucleotides, the CDR3 is TGTGCCAGTAGTTGGCAGGGGGCCCAAGAGACCCAGTACTTC. V usage is TRBV19 and J usage is TRBJ2-5, with 8 positions matching TRBD1. V was clipped by 5 bases and J by 1 base; unmatched bases: 3. CDR1 LNHDA and CDR2 SQIVND come from the germline V gene (reference sequence). The CDR3 consists of 14 residues.

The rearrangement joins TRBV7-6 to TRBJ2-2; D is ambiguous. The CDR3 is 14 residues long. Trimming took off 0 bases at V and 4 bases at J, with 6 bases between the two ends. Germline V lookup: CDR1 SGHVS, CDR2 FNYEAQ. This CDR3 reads CASSLARSTGELFF. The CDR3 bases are TGTGCCAGCAGCTTAGCCCGGAGCACCGGGGAGCTGTTTTTT. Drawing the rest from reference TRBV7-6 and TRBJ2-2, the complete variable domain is GAGVSQSPRYKVTKRGQDVALRCDPISGHVSLYWYRQALGQGPEFLTYFNYEAQQDKSGLPNDRFSAERPEGSISTLTIQRTEQRDSAMYRCASSLARSTGELFFGEGSRLTVL.

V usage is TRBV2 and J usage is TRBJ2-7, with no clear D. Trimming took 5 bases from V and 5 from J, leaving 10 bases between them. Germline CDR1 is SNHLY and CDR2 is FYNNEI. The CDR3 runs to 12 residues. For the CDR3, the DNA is TGTGCCAGCAGTAGATCAGCGAACGAGCAGTACTTC. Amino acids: CASSRSANEQYF. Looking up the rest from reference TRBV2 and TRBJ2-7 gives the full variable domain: EPEVTQTPSHQVTQMGQEVILRCVPISNHLYFYWYRQILGQKVEFLVSFYNNEISEKSEIFDDQFSVERPDGSNFTLKIRSTKLEDSAMYFCASSRSANEQYFGPGTRLTVT.

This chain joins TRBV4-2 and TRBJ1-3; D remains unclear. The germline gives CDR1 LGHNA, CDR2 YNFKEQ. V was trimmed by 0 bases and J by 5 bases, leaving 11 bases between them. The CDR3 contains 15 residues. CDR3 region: CASSQDGVSRNTIYF. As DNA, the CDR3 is TGTGCCAGCAGCCAAGATGGAGTTAGTCGAAACACCATATATTTT.

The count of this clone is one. CDR3 sequence (DNA): TGTGCCAGCAGCTTAATCGGGACTAGCAGCGCCGGGGAGCTGTTTTTT. Protein sequence: CASSLIGTSSAGELFF. The V gene is TRBV7-9, the J gene TRBJ2-2; TRBD2 matches 9 bases. The CDR3 is 16 amino acids. The V and J ends lost 2 bases and 6 bases, in that order; junction bases with no gene match: 7. Germline V lookup: CDR1 SEHNR, CDR2 FQNEAQ (reference sequence).

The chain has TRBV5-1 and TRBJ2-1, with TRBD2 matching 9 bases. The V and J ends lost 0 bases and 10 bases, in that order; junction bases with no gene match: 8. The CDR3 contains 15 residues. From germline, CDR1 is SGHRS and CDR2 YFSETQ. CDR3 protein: CASSLGLAESGEQFF. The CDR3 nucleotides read TGCGCCAGCAGCTTGGGACTAGCGGAGTCCGGGGAGCAGTTCTTC. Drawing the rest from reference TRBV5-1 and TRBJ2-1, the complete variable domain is KAGVTQTPRYLIKTRGQQVTLSCSPISGHRSVSWYQQTPGQGLQFLFEYFSETQRNKGNFPGRFSGRQFSNSRSEMNVSTLELGDSALYLCASSLGLAESGEQFFGPGTRLTVL.

The CDR3 region is CASSSFQREPDTQYF. The DNA of the CDR3 is TGTGCCAGCAGCTCGTTCCAGCGGGAACCAGATACGCAGTATTTT. The V call is TRBV5-4, the J call TRBJ2-3, with TRBD2 matching 7 bases. Per the germline V gene, CDR1 is SGHNT and CDR2 is YYREEE (reference sequence). After removal of 3 bases from V and 4 bases from J, the junction contained 8 bases not matched to a gene. The CDR3 is made up of 15 amino acids.

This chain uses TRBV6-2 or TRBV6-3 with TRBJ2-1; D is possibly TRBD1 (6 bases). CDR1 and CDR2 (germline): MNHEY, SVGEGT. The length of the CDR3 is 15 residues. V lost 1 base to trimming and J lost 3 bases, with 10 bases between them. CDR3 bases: TGTGCCAGCAGTTACTACTCGACAGGCTACAATGAGCAGTTCTTC. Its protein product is CASSYYSTGYNEQFF.

Here the CDR3 DNA reads TGTGCCAGCAGCCGAGTGACGGGAGCCTACGAGCAGTACTTC. It translates to CASSRVTGAYEQYF. The chain joins TRBV7-8 to TRBJ2-7; D possibly corresponds to TRBD2 (6 bases). The CDR3 runs to 14 residues. Germline CDR1 reads SGHVS; CDR2 reads FQNEAQ. Trimming removed 5 bases at V and 2 bases at J, with 13 bases between.

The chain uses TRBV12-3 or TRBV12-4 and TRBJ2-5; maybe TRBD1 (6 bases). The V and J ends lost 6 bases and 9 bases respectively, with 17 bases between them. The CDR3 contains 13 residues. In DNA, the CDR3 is TGTGCCAGCAGGGACAGCCTTTTAGGGGCCCAGTACTTC. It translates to CASRDSLLGAQYF.

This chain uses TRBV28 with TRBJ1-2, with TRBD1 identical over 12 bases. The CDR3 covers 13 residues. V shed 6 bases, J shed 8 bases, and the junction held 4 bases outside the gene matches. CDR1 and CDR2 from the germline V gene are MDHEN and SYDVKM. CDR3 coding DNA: TGTGCCAGCAGGTCCGGGACAGGGGGCGGCTACACCTTC. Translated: CASRSGTGGGYTF.

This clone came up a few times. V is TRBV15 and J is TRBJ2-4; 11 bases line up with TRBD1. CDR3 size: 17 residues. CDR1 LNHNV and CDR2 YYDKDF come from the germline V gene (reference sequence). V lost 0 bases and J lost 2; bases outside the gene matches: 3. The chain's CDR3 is CATSRDGTGGSKNIQYF. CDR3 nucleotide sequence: TGTGCCACCAGCAGAGATGGGACAGGGGGATCCAAAAACATTCAGTACTTC.

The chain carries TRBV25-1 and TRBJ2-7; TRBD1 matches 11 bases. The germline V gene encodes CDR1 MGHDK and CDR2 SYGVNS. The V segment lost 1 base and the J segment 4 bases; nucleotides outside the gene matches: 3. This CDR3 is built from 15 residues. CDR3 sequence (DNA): TGTGCCAGCAGTGAATCGGGGACAGGGGGTTACGAGCAGTACTTC. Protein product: CASSESGTGGYEQYF.